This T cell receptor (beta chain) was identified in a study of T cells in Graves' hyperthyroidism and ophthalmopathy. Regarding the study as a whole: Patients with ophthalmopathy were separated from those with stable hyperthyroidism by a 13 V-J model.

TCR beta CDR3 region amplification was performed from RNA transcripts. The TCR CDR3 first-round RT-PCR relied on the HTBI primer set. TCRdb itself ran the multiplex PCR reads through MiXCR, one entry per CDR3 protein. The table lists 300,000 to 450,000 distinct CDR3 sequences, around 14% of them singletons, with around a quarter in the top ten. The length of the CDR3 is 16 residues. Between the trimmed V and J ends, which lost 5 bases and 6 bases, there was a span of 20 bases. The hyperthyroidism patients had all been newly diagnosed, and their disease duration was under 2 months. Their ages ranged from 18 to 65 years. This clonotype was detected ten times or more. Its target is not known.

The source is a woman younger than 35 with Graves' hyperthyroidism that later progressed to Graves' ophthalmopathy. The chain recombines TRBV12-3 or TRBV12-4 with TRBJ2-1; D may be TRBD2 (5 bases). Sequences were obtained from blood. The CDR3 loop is CASSPHSGAALNEQFF. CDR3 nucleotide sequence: TGTGCCAGCAGTCCGCATTCAGGAGCGGCCCTCAATGAGCAGTTCTTC.